This TCR beta chain was found in a study of beta chain features in type 1 diabetes. General study results and limits: Moderate but significant shortening of TCRB CDR3s was recorded in all four CD4+ subsets from Type 1 diabetes patients. HLA influence on TCRB rearrangement stayed unresolved here. There were fewer insertions and more deletions at the VDJ junctions of type 1 diabetes patients.

Trimming took 5 bases from V and 7 from J, leaving 15 bases between them. This CDR3 spans 15 amino acids. Germline loops: CDR1 MDHEN, CDR2 SYDVKM. Note on this clone: Antigen specificity is unknown.

All of the isolated RNA was reverse transcribed, so expressed TCRB transcripts were sequenced. Clones were sequenced by immunoSEQ multiplex PCR, and TCRdb holds only the in-frame ones, with some missing. The sample yields approximately 730,000 clones, about an eighth seen once. This sequence was found in a man between 18 and 29 years old with type 1 diabetes. Sequencing input: naive CD4+ T cells from blood. The J gene is TRBJ1-6, the V gene TRBV28; weak D call: TRBD1 (6 bases). CDR3 protein: CASSPYREGNSPLHF. CDR3 DNA: TGTGCCAGCAGTCCGTACAGGGAAGGGAATTCACCCCTCCACTTT.